The 13 T cell receptor beta chains listed next were all sequenced from one sample in a study of response to subunit inactivated influenza vaccine. Each CDR3 protein gets one entry after TCRdb re-called the RT-PCR reads with MiXCR. The repertoire has about 300,000 distinct CDR3 sequences, roughly 20% of them found once; the top ten carry around a tenth. The sequenced sample was PBMCs from blood, obtained about 20 months after vaccination. The receptors stem from a man between 50 and 70 years old who received an inactivated influenza vaccine.

V and J are TRBV6-1 and TRBJ2-7; D not certain. Germline V gene lookup returns CDR1 MNHNS and CDR2 SASEGT. The length of the CDR3 is 17 residues. V dropped 0 bases and J dropped 2 bases, with 17 bases sitting between them. This chain's CDR3 is CASSEAPAGTDPYEQYF. The CDR3 DNA sequence: TGTGCCAGCAGTGAAGCCCCGGCTGGCACTGATCCCTACGAGCAGTACTTC.

The chain is built from TRBV5-1 and TRBJ2-1; 9 bases fit TRBD2. Germline trimming cut 2 bases from V and 4 bases from J; bases unmatched to any gene: 4. CDR3 length: 15 amino acids. Germline V gene sequence: CDR1 SGHRS, CDR2 YFSETQ. CDR3 sequence: CASSLGLAPYNEQFF. The DNA of the CDR3 is TGCGCCAGCAGCTTAGGACTAGCGCCATACAATGAGCAGTTCTTC. Variable domain in full (rest from reference TRBV5-1 and TRBJ2-1): KAGVTQTPRYLIKTRGQQVTLSCSPISGHRSVSWYQQTPGQGLQFLFEYFSETQRNKGNFPGRFSGRQFSNSRSEMNVSTLELGDSALYLCASSLGLAPYNEQFFGPGTRLTVL.

This clonotype was observed a handful of times. The chain links TRBV19 to TRBJ1-1, with 9 nucleotides matching TRBD1. V lost 10 bases, J lost 0 bases, and 6 bases stayed unmatched. This CDR3 is 14 amino acids long. In germline, CDR1 is LNHDA, CDR2 SQIVND (reference sequence). This CDR3 is CATRDRALNTEAFF. The CDR3 DNA follows: TGTGCCACACGGGACAGGGCCCTGAACACTGAAGCTTTCTTT. Using reference TRBV19 and TRBJ1-1 for the parts outside the CDR3, the full variable domain is DGGITQSPKYLFRKEGQNVTLSCEQNLNHDAMYWYRQDPGQGLRLIYYSQIVNDFQKGDIAEGYSVSREKKESFPLTVTSAQKNPTAFYLCATRDRALNTEAFFGQGTRLTVV.

The chain combines TRBV5-5 with TRBJ1-1; D is perhaps TRBD1 (5 bases). Trimming took 1 base from V and 1 from J, leaving 17 bases between them. CDR3 size: 17 residues. Germline V lookup: CDR1 SGHKS, CDR2 YYEKEE (reference sequence). The CDR3 is CASSLTPTVRGNTEAFF. CDR3 nucleotides: TGTGCCAGCAGCTTGACCCCAACAGTGAGGGGGAACACTGAAGCTTTCTTT.

This clonotype was seen many times. The genes are TRBV3-1 and TRBJ1-4; 12 positions match TRBD1. The CDR3 runs 16 residues. The V gene end was trimmed by 5 bases and the J gene end by 7 bases; junction bases not matched to a gene: 8. Germline V gene data show CDR1 as LGHDT and CDR2 as YNNKEL (reference sequence). In DNA, the CDR3 is TGTGCCAGCAGCTCCGGGACAGGGGGCTCGATTGAAAAACTGTTTTTT. Its protein product is CASSSGTGGSIEKLFF.

The J gene is TRBJ1-2, the V gene TRBV29-1; unclear D gene. This CDR3 contains 10 residues. From germline, CDR1 is SQVTM and CDR2 ANQGSEA. The V end was cut by 3 bases, the J end by 5 bases, with 4 bases between. CDR3 nucleotide sequence: TGCAGCGTTGATCGTTATGGCTACACCTTC. Translating gives CSVDRYGYTF.

This clonotype was counted only a few times. Here the CDR3 DNA reads TGCAGCGTTGAAAGGGGCAACTACGAGCAGTACTTC. Translating it yields CSVERGNYEQYF. The rearrangement links TRBV29-1 to TRBJ2-7; a possible D gene is TRBD1 (5 bases). The CDR3 extends over 12 amino acids. Trimming removed 2 bases from V and 3 bases from J, with 8 bases in between. CDR1 and CDR2 (germline): SQVTM, ANQGSEA.

The V call is TRBV6-5, the J call TRBJ2-7; TRBD1 matches 10 bases. V lost 4 bases and J lost 1; bases outside the gene matches: 7. CDR1 is MNHEY and CDR2 is SVGAGI in the germline V gene. This CDR3 has 16 amino acids. CDR3 protein: CASSSRDRGHSYEQYF. CDR3 in DNA: TGTGCCAGCAGTTCACGGGACAGGGGCCATTCCTACGAGCAGTACTTC.

This clonotype was seen a few times. Written as DNA, the CDR3 is TGTGCCAGCGGAACGGACGGTAATACAGATACGCAGTATTTT. Translation gives CASGTDGNTDTQYF. The chain combines TRBV7-2 with TRBJ2-3, with no clear D. The CDR3 totals 14 residues. V lost 8 bases, J lost 3 bases, and 15 bases lay in between. Germline V lookup: CDR1 SGHTA, CDR2 FQGNSA.

The chain combines TRBV11-2 with TRBJ1-2, with D unclear. Between the trimmed V and J ends, which lost 5 bases and 8 bases, there was a span of 15 bases. CDR1 is SGHAT and CDR2 is FQNNGV in the germline V gene. The CDR3 runs 13 residues. CDR3 amino acids: CASSPEGVRGYTF. CDR3 coding DNA: TGTGCCAGCAGCCCGGAGGGAGTTCGGGGCTACACCTTC.

The chain recombines TRBV9 with TRBJ1-5; TRBD1 matches at 9 bases. The CDR3 runs to 14 residues. The V gene's germline CDR1 is SGDLS and CDR2 YYNGEE. Trimming cost V 4 bases and J 3 bases; bases outside gene matches: 2. The CDR3 DNA sequence: TGTGCCAGCAGCACAGGGGGCTACAATCAGCCCCAGCATTTT. Protein product: CASSTGGYNQPQHF.

This clonotype was detected a few times. The chain employs TRBV15 and TRBJ2-5, with 9 bases lining up with TRBD2. The trim removed 0 bases at V and 1 base at J, leaving 6 bases unmatched. There are 17 residues in the CDR3. Germline V CDR1 and CDR2: LNHNV, YYDKDF (reference sequence). The CDR3 loop reads CATSRDSGSGGQETQYF. CDR3 in DNA: TGTGCCACCAGCAGAGATTCAGGTAGCGGGGGCCAAGAGACCCAGTACTTC.

This clonotype was detected many times. The gene calls are TRBV25-1 and TRBJ1-2; D perhaps matches TRBD1 (6 bases). V shed 6 bases and J shed 8 bases, with 16 bases lying between them. From germline, CDR1 is MGHDK and CDR2 SYGVNS. This CDR3 comprises 13 residues. CDR3 sequence: CASSPLQGRGYTF. DNA for the CDR3: TGTGCCAGCAGCCCCCTACAGGGCCGAGGCTACACCTTC.